This T cell receptor beta chain derives from a study of Tregs in tolerant kidney transplant recipients. The method was immunoSEQ multiplex PCR; TCRdb's version includes in-frame clones alone and lacks a portion of them. Of about 110,000 clones listed, 90% are singletons. The CDR3 loop spans 11 amino acids. Trimming left V 4 bases short and J 8 bases short, with 8 bases between. CDR1 is SNHLY, CDR2 FYNNEI, per germline. This chain joins TRBV2 and TRBJ1-2, with D uncertain. Here the sequenced sample was CD4+ T cells from blood, taken before the transplant. The clonotype originates from a human donor who received a combined kidney and bone marrow transplant. CDR3 sequence: CASSVGVGYTF. The CDR3 DNA is TGTGCCAGCAGTGTGGGAGTAGGCTACACCTTC.